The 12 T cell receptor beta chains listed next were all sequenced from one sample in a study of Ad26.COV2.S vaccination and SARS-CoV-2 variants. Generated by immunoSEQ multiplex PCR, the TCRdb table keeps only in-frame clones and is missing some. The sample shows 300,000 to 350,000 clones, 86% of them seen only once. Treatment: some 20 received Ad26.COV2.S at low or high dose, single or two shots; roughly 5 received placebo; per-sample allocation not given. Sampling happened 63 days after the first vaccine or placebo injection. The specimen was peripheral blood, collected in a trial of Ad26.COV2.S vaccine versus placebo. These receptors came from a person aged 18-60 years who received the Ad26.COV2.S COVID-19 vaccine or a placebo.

CDR3: CASSPTGGKRETQYF. In nucleotides, the CDR3 is TGTGCCAGCTCACCCACAGGGGGCAAAAGGGAGACCCAGTACTTC. The rearrangement links TRBV18 to TRBJ2-5, with 9 bases fitting TRBD1. The germline CDR1 and CDR2 sequences are KGHSH and LQKENI. This CDR3 comprises 15 residues. V lost 3 bases to trimming and J lost 5 bases; unmatched junction nucleotides: 7.

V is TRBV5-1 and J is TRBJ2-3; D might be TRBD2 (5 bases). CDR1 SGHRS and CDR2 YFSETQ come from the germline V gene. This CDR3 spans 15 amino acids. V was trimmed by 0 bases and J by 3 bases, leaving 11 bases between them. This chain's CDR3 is CASSLAVASTDTQYF. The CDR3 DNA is TGCGCCAGCAGCTTGGCAGTAGCGAGTACAGATACGCAGTATTTT.

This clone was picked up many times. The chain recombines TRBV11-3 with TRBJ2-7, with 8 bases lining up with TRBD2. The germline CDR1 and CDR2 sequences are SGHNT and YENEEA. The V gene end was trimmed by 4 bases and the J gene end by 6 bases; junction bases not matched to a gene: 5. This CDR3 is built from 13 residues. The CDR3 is CASSSGTRGEQYF. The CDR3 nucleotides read TGTGCCAGCAGCTCCGGGACTAGGGGCGAGCAGTACTTC.

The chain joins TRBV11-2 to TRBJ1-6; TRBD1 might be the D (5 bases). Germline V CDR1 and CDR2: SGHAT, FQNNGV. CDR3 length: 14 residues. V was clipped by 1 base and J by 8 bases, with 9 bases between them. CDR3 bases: TGTGCCAGCAGCTTAGCAGGGAGGGATTCACCCCTCCACTTT. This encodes CASSLAGRDSPLHF.

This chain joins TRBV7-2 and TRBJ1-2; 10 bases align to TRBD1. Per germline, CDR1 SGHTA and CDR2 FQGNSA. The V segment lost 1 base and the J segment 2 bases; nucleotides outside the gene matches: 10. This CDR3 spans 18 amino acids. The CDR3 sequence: CASSLVPSGTGENYGYTF. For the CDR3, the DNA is TGTGCCAGCAGCTTAGTCCCATCCGGGACAGGGGAAAACTATGGCTACACCTTC. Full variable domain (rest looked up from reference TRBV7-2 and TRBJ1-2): GAGVSQSPSNKVTEKGKDVELRCDPISGHTALYWYRQSLGQGLEFLIYFQGNSAPDKSGLPSDRFSAERTGGSVSTLTIQRTQQEDSAVYLCASSLVPSGTGENYGYTFGSGTRLTVV.

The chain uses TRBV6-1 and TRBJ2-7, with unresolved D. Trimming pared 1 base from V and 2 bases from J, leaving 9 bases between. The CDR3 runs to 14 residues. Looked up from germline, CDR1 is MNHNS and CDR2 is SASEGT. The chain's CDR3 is CASSEGRRTYEQYF. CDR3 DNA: TGTGCCAGCAGTGAAGGGAGACGAACCTACGAGCAGTACTTC.

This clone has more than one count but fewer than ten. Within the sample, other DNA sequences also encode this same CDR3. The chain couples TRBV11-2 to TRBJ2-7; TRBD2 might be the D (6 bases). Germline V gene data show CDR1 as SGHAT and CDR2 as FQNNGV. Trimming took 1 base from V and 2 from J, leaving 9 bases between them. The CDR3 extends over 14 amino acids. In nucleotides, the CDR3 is TGTGCCAGCAGCTTAGGGACGGGAGCCTACGAGCAGTACTTC. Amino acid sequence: CASSLGTGAYEQYF.

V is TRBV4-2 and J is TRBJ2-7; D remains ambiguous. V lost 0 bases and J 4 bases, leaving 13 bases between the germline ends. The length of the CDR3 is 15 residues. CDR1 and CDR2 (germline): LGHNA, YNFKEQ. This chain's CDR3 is CASSQDASSRYEQYF. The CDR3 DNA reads TGTGCCAGCAGCCAAGATGCATCAAGCAGGTACGAGCAGTACTTC.

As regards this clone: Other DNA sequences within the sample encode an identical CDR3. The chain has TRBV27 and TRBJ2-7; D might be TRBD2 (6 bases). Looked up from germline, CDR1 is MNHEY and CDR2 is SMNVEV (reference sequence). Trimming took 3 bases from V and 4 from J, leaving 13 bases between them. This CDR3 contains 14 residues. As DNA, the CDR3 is TGTGCCAGCAGTTTCGGAGGAGGGAATTACGAGCAGTACTTC. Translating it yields CASSFGGGNYEQYF.

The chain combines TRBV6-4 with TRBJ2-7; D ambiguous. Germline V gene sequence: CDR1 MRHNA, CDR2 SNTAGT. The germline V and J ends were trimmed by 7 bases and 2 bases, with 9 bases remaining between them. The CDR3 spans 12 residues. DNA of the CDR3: TGTGCCAGCACTAACAGAACCTACGAGCAGTACTTC. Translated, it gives CASTNRTYEQYF.

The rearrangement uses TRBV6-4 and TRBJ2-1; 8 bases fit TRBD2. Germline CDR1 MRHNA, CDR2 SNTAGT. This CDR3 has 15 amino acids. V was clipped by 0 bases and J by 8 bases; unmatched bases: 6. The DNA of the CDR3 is TGTGCCAGCAGTGACTCGCCAGGGCGGGGGGATGAGCAGTTCTTC. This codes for CASSDSPGRGDEQFF.

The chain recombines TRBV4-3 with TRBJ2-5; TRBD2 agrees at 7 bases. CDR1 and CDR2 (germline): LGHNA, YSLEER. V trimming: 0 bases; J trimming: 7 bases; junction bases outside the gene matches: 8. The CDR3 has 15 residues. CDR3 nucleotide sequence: TGCGCCAGCAGCCAAGATGGGAGCGGGAAGGTGACCCAGTACTTC. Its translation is CASSQDGSGKVTQYF.